This T cell receptor beta chain was identified during a study of Ad26.COV2.S vaccination and SARS-CoV-2 variants. Study overall: Donor got 5x10^10 or 1x10^11 viral particles of Ad26.COV2.S.

This table comes from immunoSEQ multiplex PCR, and its TCRdb copy is limited to in-frame clones, with some not included. The sample lists hundreds of thousands of clones; 89% were seen once. Treatment noted: about 20 received Ad26.COV2.S at low or high dose, single or two shots; 5 received placebo; per-sample allocation not given. The investigators took samples on day 63 after the first vaccine or placebo injection. The shot given was an Ad26 vector that makes Wuhan-strain SARS-CoV-2 spike. Study-wide results and caveats: Those who received the vaccine showed greater spike-specific TCR breadth than those given placebo.

Germline values: CDR1 KGHSH, CDR2 LQKENI. With 2 bases removed from V and 5 bases from J, the gap between germline ends came to 10 bases. This CDR3 is built from 14 residues. With respect to this clone: The antigen is not known.

This specimen consisted of peripheral blood, obtained in a trial of Ad26.COV2.S vaccine versus placebo. The origin of this receptor is a person between 18 and 60 years old who received the Ad26.COV2.S COVID-19 vaccine or a placebo. V usage is TRBV18 and J usage is TRBJ2-1; D remains ambiguous. CDR3 sequence: CASSPSQLNNEQFF. CDR3 bases: TGTGCCAGCTCACCATCCCAGTTGAACAATGAGCAGTTCTTC.